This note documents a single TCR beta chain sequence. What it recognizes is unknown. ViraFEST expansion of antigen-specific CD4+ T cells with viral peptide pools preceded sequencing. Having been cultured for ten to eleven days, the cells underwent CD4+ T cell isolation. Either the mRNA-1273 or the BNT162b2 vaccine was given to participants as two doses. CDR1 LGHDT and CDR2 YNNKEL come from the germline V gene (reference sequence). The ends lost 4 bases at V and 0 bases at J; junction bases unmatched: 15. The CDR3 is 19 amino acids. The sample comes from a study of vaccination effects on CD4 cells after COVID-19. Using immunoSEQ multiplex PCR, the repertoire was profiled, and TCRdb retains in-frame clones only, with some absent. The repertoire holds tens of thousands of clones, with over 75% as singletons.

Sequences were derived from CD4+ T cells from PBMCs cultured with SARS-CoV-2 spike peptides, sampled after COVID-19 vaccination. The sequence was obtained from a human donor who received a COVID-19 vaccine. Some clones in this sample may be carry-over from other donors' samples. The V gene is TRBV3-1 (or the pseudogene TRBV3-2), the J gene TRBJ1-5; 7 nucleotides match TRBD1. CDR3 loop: CASSRQETGTTYSNQPQHF. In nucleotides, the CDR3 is TGTGCCAGCAGCCGCCAAGAGACAGGGACGACATATAGCAATCAGCCCCAGCATTTT.